These 27 T cell receptor beta chains came from one sample sequenced in a study of early T cells in non-severe SARS-CoV-2 infection. One entry per CDR3 protein results from TCRdb running MiXCR on the 5' RACE reads. Of approximately 70,000 distinct CDR3 sequences in the sample, 5% were seen once. The material sequenced was whole blood, taken at baseline. All receptors come from an adult who was a healthcare worker with PCR-confirmed SARS-CoV-2 infection or an uninfected control (not recorded which).

This clonotype was recorded at least ten times. The rearrangement joins TRBV27 to TRBJ2-7; 7 nucleotides line up with TRBD1. The V segment lost 6 bases and the J segment 1 base; nucleotides outside the gene matches: 15. The CDR3 runs 17 residues. CDR1 and CDR2 from the germline V gene are MNHEY and SMNVEV (reference sequence). The CDR3 DNA reads as TGTGCCAGCAGCTTTACCTCCGGGACAGCCTTATCCTACGAGCAGTACTTC. Amino acid sequence: CASSFTSGTALSYEQYF.

In its sample, this clonotype was seen many times. The V call is TRBV11-1, the J call TRBJ2-1; 8 bases are a match to TRBD1. This CDR3 spans 14 amino acids. V lost 8 bases, J lost 11 bases, and 14 bases stayed unmatched. The V gene's germline CDR1 is SGHAT and CDR2 FQDESV (reference sequence). The CDR3 sequence: CASSSRTGGDKQFF. In nucleotides, the CDR3 is TGTGCCAGCTCCTCCCGAACAGGGGGTGATAAGCAGTTCTTC. Combining the CDR3 with reference TRBV11-1 and TRBJ2-1 gives the whole variable domain EAEVAQSPRYKITEKSQAVAFWCDPISGHATLYWYRQILGQGPELLVQFQDESVVDDSQLPKDRFSAERLKGVDSTLKIQPAELGDSAMYLCASSSRTGGDKQFFGPGTRLTVL.

The gene calls are TRBV11-2 and TRBJ1-2; 7 positions agree with TRBD1. Germline V gives CDR1 SGHAT, CDR2 FQNNGV. The V segment lost 1 base and the J segment 3 bases; nucleotides outside the gene matches: 2. This CDR3 spans 14 amino acids. CDR3 region: CASSLVGTDYGYTF. In DNA, the CDR3 is TGTGCCAGCAGCTTAGTTGGGACAGACTATGGCTACACCTTC.

The J gene is TRBJ2-1, the V gene TRBV3-1; 8 bases match TRBD1. Germline V gives CDR1 LGHDT, CDR2 YNNKEL (reference sequence). CDR3 length: 15 amino acids. With V trimmed by 1 base and J by 6 bases, 5 bases remained unmatched. This CDR3 reads CASSQAGTGGNEQFF. In nucleotides, the CDR3 is TGTGCCAGCAGCCAAGCCGGGACAGGAGGCAATGAGCAGTTCTTC.

This clonotype was counted many times. This chain uses TRBV9 with TRBJ2-5; D not certain. This CDR3 contains 14 residues. Germline loops: CDR1 SGDLS, CDR2 YYNGEE. Between the trimmed V and J ends, which lost 1 base and 5 bases, there was a span of 12 bases. This chain's CDR3 is CASSVWDRPETQYF. The DNA of the CDR3 is TGTGCCAGCAGCGTATGGGATCGTCCTGAGACCCAGTACTTC.

This clonotype was detected many times. This rearrangement joins TRBV7-6 to TRBJ2-1; D may be TRBD1 (6 bases). The CDR3 length is 12 residues. The germline gives CDR1 SGHVS, CDR2 FNYEAQ. V lost 4 bases and J lost 12, with 13 bases in between. The CDR3: CASSSNRAGQFF. The CDR3 nucleotides read TGTGCCAGCAGCTCCAACAGGGCTGGGCAGTTCTTC. The full variable domain, rest sourced from reference TRBV7-6 and TRBJ2-1, is GAGVSQSPRYKVTKRGQDVALRCDPISGHVSLYWYRQALGQGPEFLTYFNYEAQQDKSGLPNDRFSAERPEGSISTLTIQRTEQRDSAMYRCASSSNRAGQFFGPGTRLTVL.

The V and J genes are TRBV7-9 and TRBJ2-1; 7 bases fit TRBD1. From germline, CDR1 is SEHNR and CDR2 FQNEAQ (reference sequence). Unmatched junction bases numbered 11, after V lost 5 bases and J lost 7 bases. The CDR3 consists of 15 residues. The DNA of the CDR3 is TGTGCCAGCAGCCGCCGGGACAGTGCTAGAAATGAGCAGTTCTTC. Its translation is CASSRRDSARNEQFF.

The V and J genes are TRBV7-2 and TRBJ2-2; possibly TRBD1 for D (6 bases). V lost 5 bases, J lost 0 bases, and 13 bases lay in between. CDR1 and CDR2 from the germline V gene are SGHTA and FQGNSA. The CDR3 runs to 16 residues. CDR3 sequence: CASSHSGTTNTGELFF. The CDR3 nucleotides read TGTGCCAGCAGCCATTCCGGGACAACGAACACCGGGGAGCTGTTTTTT.

By share, this clonotype counts as medium-sized. The rearrangement joins TRBV29-1 to TRBJ1-1, with D tentatively TRBD1 (5 bases). CDR1 is SQVTM, CDR2 ANQGSEA, per germline. This CDR3 region has 13 residues. With 6 bases removed from V and 1 base from J, the gap between germline ends came to 12 bases. The CDR3 bases are TGCAGCGTCGCGGGACGGACGAACACTGAAGCTTTCTTT. This encodes CSVAGRTNTEAFF. The full variable domain, with the rest looked up from reference TRBV29-1 and TRBJ1-1, is SAVISQKPSRDICQRGTSLTIQCQVDSQVTMMFWYRQQPGQSLTLIATANQGSEATYESGFVIDKFPISRPNLTFSTLTVSNMSPEDSSIYLCSVAGRTNTEAFFGQGTRLTVV.

The gene calls are TRBV4-1 and TRBJ2-1; tentatively, D is TRBD2 (6 bases). Trimming left V 4 bases short and J 10 bases short, with 14 bases between. The CDR3 is 13 amino acids. Looked up from germline, CDR1 is MGHRA and CDR2 is YSYEKL. CDR3 sequence reads: CASSPRTSMEQFF. The CDR3, as DNA: TGCGCCAGCAGCCCCAGAACTAGCATGGAGCAGTTCTTC.

This clonotype has a count of ten or more. The chain carries TRBV18 and TRBJ1-1; D gene uncertain. This CDR3 is 12 amino acids long. Germline values: CDR1 KGHSH, CDR2 LQKENI. Between the trimmed V and J ends, which lost 6 bases and 5 bases, there was a span of 10 bases. CDR3 in DNA: TGTGCCAGCTCGACGACCGGGACTGAAGCTTTCTTT. Translated: CASSTTGTEAFF.

The genes are TRBV4-1 and TRBJ1-1; D ambiguous. The CDR3 extends over 14 amino acids. V was shortened by 0 bases and J by 4 bases, with 9 bases between the two germline ends. CDR1 is MGHRA, CDR2 YSYEKL, per germline. The DNA of the CDR3 is TGCGCCAGCAGCCAAGAGGCCATTGGCACTGAAGCTTTCTTT. Residues: CASSQEAIGTEAFF.

This rearrangement joins TRBV6-6 to TRBJ2-1, with D tentatively TRBD2 (5 bases). V was cut by 8 bases and J by 7 bases, with 15 bases left in between. Germline CDR1 is MNHNY and CDR2 is SVGAGI (reference sequence). This CDR3 has 13 residues. The CDR3 DNA is TGTGCCAGCGGCCGCCCGGGAAGGAATGAGCAGTTCTTC. Protein: CASGRPGRNEQFF.

This clonotype was recorded many times. The genes are TRBV27 and TRBJ2-3; D gene unclear. The CDR3 covers 15 residues. Trimming left V 6 bases short and J 0 bases short, with 13 bases between. CDR1 and CDR2 from the germline V gene are MNHEY and SMNVEV (reference sequence). The CDR3 is CASSEVVLSTDTQYF. The CDR3, as DNA: TGTGCCAGCAGCGAAGTCGTCCTAAGCACAGATACGCAGTATTTT.

This clonotype was counted ten times or more. The V call is TRBV30, the J call TRBJ2-3, with 8 nucleotides matching TRBD2. This CDR3 contains 14 residues. With V trimmed by 0 bases and J by 8 bases, 7 bases remained unmatched. Looked up from germline, CDR1 is GTSNPN and CDR2 is SVGIG (reference sequence). The CDR3 bases are TGTGCCTGGAGTGTACTCGGTACTAGCGGTACGCAGTATTTT. Its translation: CAWSVLGTSGTQYF.

This clonotype has a count of ten or more. J is TRBJ2-6 and V is TRBV19; weak D call: TRBD2 (6 bases). The CDR3 runs 17 residues. Germline CDR1 LNHDA, CDR2 SQIVND (reference sequence). V was pared by 7 bases and J by 0 bases, with 16 bases between. The chain's CDR3 is CASTIHGSYSGANVLTF. CDR3 in DNA: TGTGCCAGTACCATTCACGGGAGTTACTCTGGGGCCAACGTCCTGACTTTC. Using reference TRBV19 and TRBJ2-6 for the parts outside the CDR3, the full variable domain is DGGITQSPKYLFRKEGQNVTLSCEQNLNHDAMYWYRQDPGQGLRLIYYSQIVNDFQKGDIAEGYSVSREKKESFPLTVTSAQKNPTAFYLCASTIHGSYSGANVLTFGAGSRLTVL.

This clonotype was detected only a few times. V is TRBV3-1 and J is TRBJ2-3, with TRBD1 identical over 9 bases. J gave up 4 bases and V 5 bases, and 7 bases lay outside the gene matches. Per germline, CDR1 LGHDT and CDR2 YNNKEL (reference sequence). This CDR3 spans 15 amino acids. The CDR3 sequence: CASSTYRGQADTQYF. The CDR3 DNA reads TGTGCCAGCAGCACCTACAGGGGGCAGGCAGATACGCAGTATTTT.

The V gene is TRBV4-1, the J gene TRBJ1-1; 10 positions agree with TRBD1. Trimming took 2 bases from V and 5 from J; bases not matched to a gene: 5. The CDR3 covers 15 residues. Germline assignment: CDR1 MGHRA and CDR2 YSYEKL. The CDR3, as DNA: TGCGCCAGCAGCCAAAACGGACAGGGGGAGACTGAAGCTTTCTTT. Translation gives CASSQNGQGETEAFF.

This clonotype came up many times. The CDR3 here is CASTTGDYYEQYF. The CDR3 DNA reads as TGCGCCAGCACTACGGGAGATTACTACGAGCAGTACTTC. The chain recombines TRBV5-1 with TRBJ2-7; a possible D gene is TRBD2 (6 bases). CDR3 length: 13 amino acids. Germline CDR1 and CDR2: SGHRS and YFSETQ. Trimming left V 6 bases short and J 3 bases short, with 13 bases between.

This clonotype has a count of ten or more. This rearrangement joins TRBV19 to TRBJ2-7; D might be TRBD1 (5 bases). Trimming shortened V by 5 bases and J by 4 bases, and 15 bases separated the two germline ends. The CDR3 length is 14 residues. Germline V lookup: CDR1 LNHDA, CDR2 SQIVND (reference sequence). CDR3 nucleotide sequence: TGTGCCAGTAGTCAAATCCAGGGAAGTTACGAGCAGTACTTC. It yields the protein CASSQIQGSYEQYF.

In this sample, this clonotype turned up many times. The V gene is TRBV20-1, the J gene TRBJ2-7; 7 nucleotides agree with TRBD1. Trimming cost V 4 bases and J 2 bases; bases outside gene matches: 8. The CDR3 length is 14 residues. Germline CDR1 and CDR2: DFQATT and SNEGSKA (reference sequence). The CDR3 DNA reads as TGCAGTGCTACAGGGCCGGGACAGCCCTACGAGCAGTACTTC. Translation: CSATGPGQPYEQYF.

This clonotype has only a few counts. The V gene is TRBV19, the J gene TRBJ2-3, with D perhaps TRBD1 (5 bases). This CDR3 spans 14 amino acids. V lost 9 bases and J lost 6, with 19 bases in between. CDR1 and CDR2 from the germline V gene are LNHDA and SQIVND (reference sequence). CDR3 region: CASSSGWEEDTQYF. In DNA, the CDR3 is TGTGCCAGCTCCTCAGGGTGGGAAGAGGATACGCAGTATTTT.

The table lists this clonotype with many counts. This chain links TRBV28 with TRBJ2-1; weak D call: TRBD2 (5 bases). Per the germline V gene, CDR1 is MDHEN and CDR2 is SYDVKM. V shed 6 bases and J shed 4 bases, with 19 bases lying between them. The CDR3 has 16 residues. This CDR3 reads CASSRISMEVYNEQFF. CDR3 DNA: TGTGCCAGCAGCCGTATATCGATGGAGGTGTACAATGAGCAGTTCTTC. Filled out from reference TRBV28 and TRBJ2-1, the complete variable domain reads DVKVTQSSRYLVKRTGEKVFLECVQDMDHENMFWYRQDPGLGLRLIYFSYDVKMKEKGDIPEGYSVSREKKERFSLILESASTNQTSMYLCASSRISMEVYNEQFFGPGTRLTVL.

This clonotype was recorded a few times. The rearrangement links TRBV2 to TRBJ2-2, with D perhaps TRBD2 (6 bases). Trimming pared 3 bases from V and 4 bases from J, leaving 15 bases between. CDR3 length equals 16 residues. Germline CDR1 reads SNHLY; CDR2 reads FYNNEI. CDR3 DNA: TGTGCCAGCAGTGAGATAGCGGCACGTAGCACCGGGGAGCTGTTTTTT. Protein product: CASSEIAARSTGELFF.

This clonotype was found many times. This sequence joins TRBV6-6 and TRBJ2-3; D is uncertain. The CDR3 consists of 14 residues. Trimming shortened V by 6 bases and J by 4 bases, and 14 bases separated the two germline ends. From germline, CDR1 is MNHNY and CDR2 SVGAGI (reference sequence). Written as DNA, the CDR3 is TGTGCCAGCAGCCCCGGCCGAGTGGCAGATACGCAGTATTTT. Translation gives CASSPGRVADTQYF.

At least ten counts were recorded for this clonotype. The chain combines TRBV9 with TRBJ2-1, with 12 positions matching TRBD1. V was clipped by 0 bases and J by 6 bases; unmatched bases: 7. Per the germline V gene, CDR1 is SGDLS and CDR2 is YYNGEE. The CDR3 has 17 amino acids. The chain's CDR3 is CASSVGRWDRGLNEQFF. CDR3 DNA sequence: TGTGCCAGCAGCGTAGGGAGGTGGGACAGGGGGCTCAATGAGCAGTTCTTC.

Comments on this clonotype: Given a far larger clone just one base away, this is likely a sequencing read error. The chain carries TRBV27 and TRBJ2-1, with D uncertain. The CDR3 consists of 11 residues. Germline CDR1 reads MNHEY; CDR2 reads SMNVEV (reference sequence). CDR3 residues: CVSSSYNEQFF. In DNA form, the CDR3 reads TGTGTCAGCAGTTCCTACAATGAGCAGTTCTTC.